This T cell receptor (beta chain) came from a study of T cell clones after liver transplantation. Study-wide background: Post-transplant blood was tracked for graft-donor-reactive T cell clones identified in a pre-transplant mixed lymphocyte reaction.

As regards this clone: What it binds is not known.

General observations from the study: Donor-reactive sequences fell more than third party-reactive ones, suggesting partial deletion.

The repertoire was sequenced with immunoSEQ multiplex PCR; TCRdb's copy has only in-frame clones and lacks some. The sample lists around 110,000 clones, approximately 90% seen once, with around 0.8% in the top ten. The germline CDR1 and CDR2 sequences are MNHEY and SVGAGI. V was pared by 5 bases and J by 3 bases, with 9 bases of the junction left unmatched. The CDR3 runs 15 residues. The receptor's source is a human patient who received a liver transplant. Some T cells may be provided by the graft donor. The J gene is TRBJ2-7, the V gene TRBV6-5; 8 bases align to TRBD1. The source material was CD4+ T cells from blood, sampled 12 months after liver transplant. The CDR3 reads CASSQTGTGNYEQYF. The CDR3 bases are TGTGCCAGCAGTCAGACAGGGACAGGCAACTACGAGCAGTACTTC.